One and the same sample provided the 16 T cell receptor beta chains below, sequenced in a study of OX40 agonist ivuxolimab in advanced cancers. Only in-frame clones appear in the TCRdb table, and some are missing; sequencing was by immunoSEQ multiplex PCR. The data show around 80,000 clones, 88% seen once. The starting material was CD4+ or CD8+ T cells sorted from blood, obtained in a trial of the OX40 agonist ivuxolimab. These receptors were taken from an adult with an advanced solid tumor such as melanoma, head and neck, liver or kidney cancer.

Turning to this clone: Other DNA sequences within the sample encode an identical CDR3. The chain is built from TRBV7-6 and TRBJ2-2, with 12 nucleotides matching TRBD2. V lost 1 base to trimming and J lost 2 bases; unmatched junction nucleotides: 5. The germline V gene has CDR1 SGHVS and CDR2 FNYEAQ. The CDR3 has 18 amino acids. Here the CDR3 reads CASSLVSSGRVNTGELFF. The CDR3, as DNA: TGTGCCAGCAGCTTAGTGTCTAGCGGGAGGGTTAACACCGGGGAGCTGTTTTTT.

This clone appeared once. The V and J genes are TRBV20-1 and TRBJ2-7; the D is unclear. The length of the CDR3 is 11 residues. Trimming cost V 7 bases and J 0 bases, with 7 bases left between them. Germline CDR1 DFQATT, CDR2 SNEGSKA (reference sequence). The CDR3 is CSVKSSYEQYF. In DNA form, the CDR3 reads TGCAGTGTGAAGTCCTCCTACGAGCAGTACTTC.

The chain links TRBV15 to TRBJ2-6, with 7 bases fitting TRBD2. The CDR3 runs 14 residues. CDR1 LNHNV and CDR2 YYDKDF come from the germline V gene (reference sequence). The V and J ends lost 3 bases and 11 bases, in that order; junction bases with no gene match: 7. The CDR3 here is CATSRGGDYHVLTF. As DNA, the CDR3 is TGTGCCACCAGCAGGGGGGGGGACTACCACGTCCTGACTTTC.

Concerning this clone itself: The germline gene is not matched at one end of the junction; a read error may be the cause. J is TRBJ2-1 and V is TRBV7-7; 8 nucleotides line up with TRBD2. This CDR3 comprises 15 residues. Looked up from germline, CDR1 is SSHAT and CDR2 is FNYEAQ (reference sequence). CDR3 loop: CASSLTTGGVSEQFF. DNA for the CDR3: TGTGCTAGCAGCTTAACAACGGGAGGGGTGAGTGAGCAGTTCTTC. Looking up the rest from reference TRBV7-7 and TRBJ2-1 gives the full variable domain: GAGVSQSPRYKVTKRGQDVTLRCDPISSHATLYWYQQALGQGPEFLTYFNYEAQPDKSGLPSDRFSAERPEGSISTLTIQRTEQRDSAMYRCASSLTTGGVSEQFFGPGTRLTVL.

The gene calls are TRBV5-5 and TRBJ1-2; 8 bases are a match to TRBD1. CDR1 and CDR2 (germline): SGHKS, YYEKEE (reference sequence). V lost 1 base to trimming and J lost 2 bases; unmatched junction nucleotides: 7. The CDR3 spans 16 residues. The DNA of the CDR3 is TGTGCCAGCAGCTTGCGCCCGGGACAGGCCAACTATGGCTACACCTTC. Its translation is CASSLRPGQANYGYTF.

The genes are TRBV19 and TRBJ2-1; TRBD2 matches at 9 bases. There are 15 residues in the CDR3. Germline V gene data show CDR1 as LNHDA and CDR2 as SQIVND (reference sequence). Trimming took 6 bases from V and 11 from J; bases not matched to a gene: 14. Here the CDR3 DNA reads TGTGCCAGTAGCCGCGAGGTCCAGCGGGGGGTTAAGCAGTTCTTC. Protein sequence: CASSREVQRGVKQFF.

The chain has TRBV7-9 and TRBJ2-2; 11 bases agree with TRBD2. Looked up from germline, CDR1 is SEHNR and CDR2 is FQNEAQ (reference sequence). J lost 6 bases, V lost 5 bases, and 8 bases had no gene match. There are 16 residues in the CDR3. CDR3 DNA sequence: TGTGCCAGCAGCCCCCCGGGTAGCGGGAGGGCCGGGGAGCTGTTTTTT. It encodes CASSPPGSGRAGELFF.

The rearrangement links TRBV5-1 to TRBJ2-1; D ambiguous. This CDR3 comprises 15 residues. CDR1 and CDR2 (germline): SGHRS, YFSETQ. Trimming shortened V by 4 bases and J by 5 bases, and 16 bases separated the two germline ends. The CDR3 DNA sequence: TGCGCCAGCAGCCCTCTCCCCATGGAAAACAATGAGCAGTTCTTC. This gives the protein CASSPLPMENNEQFF.

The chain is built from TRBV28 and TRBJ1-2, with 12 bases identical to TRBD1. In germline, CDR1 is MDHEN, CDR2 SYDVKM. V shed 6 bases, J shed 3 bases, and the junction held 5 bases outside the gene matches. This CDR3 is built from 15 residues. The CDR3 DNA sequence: TGTGCCAGCAGGGGGACAGGGGGCCCCGACTATGGCTACACCTTC. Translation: CASRGTGGPDYGYTF.

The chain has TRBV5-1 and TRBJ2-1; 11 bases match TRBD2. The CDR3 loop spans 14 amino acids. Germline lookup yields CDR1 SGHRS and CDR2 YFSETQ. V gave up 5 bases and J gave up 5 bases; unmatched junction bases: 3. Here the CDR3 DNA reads TGCGCCAGCAGGATAGCGGGGGGGCACAATGAGCAGTTCTTC. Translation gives CASRIAGGHNEQFF. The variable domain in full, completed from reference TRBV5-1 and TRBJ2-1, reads KAGVTQTPRYLIKTRGQQVTLSCSPISGHRSVSWYQQTPGQGLQFLFEYFSETQRNKGNFPGRFSGRQFSNSRSEMNVSTLELGDSALYLCASRIAGGHNEQFFGPGTRLTVL.

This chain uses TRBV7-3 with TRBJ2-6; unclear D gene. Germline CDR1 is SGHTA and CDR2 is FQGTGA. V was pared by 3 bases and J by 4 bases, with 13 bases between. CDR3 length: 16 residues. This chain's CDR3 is CASSFAGGSGANVLTF. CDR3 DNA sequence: TGTGCCAGCAGCTTCGCAGGCGGTTCCGGGGCCAACGTCCTGACTTTC.

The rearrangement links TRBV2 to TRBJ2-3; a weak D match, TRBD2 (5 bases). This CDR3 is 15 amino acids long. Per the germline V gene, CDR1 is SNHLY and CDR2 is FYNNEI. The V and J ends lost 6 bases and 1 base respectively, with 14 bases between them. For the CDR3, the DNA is TGTGCCAGCAGCCCCGGGGTGGCGGGCACAGATACGCAGTATTTT. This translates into CASSPGVAGTDTQYF.

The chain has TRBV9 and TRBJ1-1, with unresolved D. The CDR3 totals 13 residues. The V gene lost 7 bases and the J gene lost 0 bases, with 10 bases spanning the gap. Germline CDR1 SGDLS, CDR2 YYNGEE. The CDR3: CASSAGLNTEAFF. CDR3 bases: TGTGCCAGCTCCGCTGGGTTGAACACTGAAGCTTTCTTT. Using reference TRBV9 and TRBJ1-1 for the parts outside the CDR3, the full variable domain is DSGVTQTPKHLITATGQRVTLRCSPRSGDLSVYWYQQSLDQGLQFLIQYYNGEERAKGNILERFSAQQFPDLHSELNLSSLELGDSALYFCASSAGLNTEAFFGQGTRLTVV.

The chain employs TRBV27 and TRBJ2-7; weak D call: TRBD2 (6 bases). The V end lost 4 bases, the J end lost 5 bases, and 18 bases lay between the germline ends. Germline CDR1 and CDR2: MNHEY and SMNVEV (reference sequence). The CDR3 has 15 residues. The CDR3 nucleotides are TGTGCCAGCAGTTCAAAAGGAGGGGCTGGAAACGAGCAGTACTTC. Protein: CASSSKGGAGNEQYF.

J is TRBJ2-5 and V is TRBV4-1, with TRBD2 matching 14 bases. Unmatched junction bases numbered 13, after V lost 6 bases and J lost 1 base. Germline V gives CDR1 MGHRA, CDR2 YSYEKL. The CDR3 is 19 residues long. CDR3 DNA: TGCGCCAGCAGACTGGGACTAGCGGGAGTGGGTTCCCCCCAAGAGACCCAGTACTTC. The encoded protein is CASRLGLAGVGSPQETQYF.

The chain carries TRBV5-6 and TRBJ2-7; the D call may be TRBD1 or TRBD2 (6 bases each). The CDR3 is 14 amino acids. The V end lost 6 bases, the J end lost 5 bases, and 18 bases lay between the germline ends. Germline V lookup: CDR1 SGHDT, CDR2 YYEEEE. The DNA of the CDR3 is TGTGCCAGCACTTGGGGGGCGTCAGGCCACGAGCAGTACTTC. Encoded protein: CASTWGASGHEQYF.